The entry that follows covers one TCR beta chain sequence. Its antigen is undetermined. Unique molecular identifiers tagged the TCR beta cDNA libraries. MiXCR, run by TCRdb on the PCR reads, gives a single entry per CDR3 protein. The data show 500,000 to 600,000 distinct CDR3 sequences, 44% seen once. These data originate in a study of post-analysis software for immune sequencing data. Study results and limitations: Batch-mates among the samples co-clustered strongly by F measure.

The sequence came from a girl aged 10 to 17 with multiple sclerosis. The sequencing sample was made of blood.

The CDR3 loop reads CASSINRGLAKNIQYF. The CDR3 nucleotides read TGTGCCAGCAGCATAAACCGGGGGCTAGCCAAAAACATTCAGTACTTC. The gene calls are TRBV7-2 and TRBJ2-4; D may match TRBD1 or TRBD2 (6 bases each). In germline, CDR1 is SGHTA, CDR2 FQGNSA. V was shortened by 5 bases and J by 0 bases, with 14 bases between the two germline ends. The CDR3 loop spans 16 amino acids.